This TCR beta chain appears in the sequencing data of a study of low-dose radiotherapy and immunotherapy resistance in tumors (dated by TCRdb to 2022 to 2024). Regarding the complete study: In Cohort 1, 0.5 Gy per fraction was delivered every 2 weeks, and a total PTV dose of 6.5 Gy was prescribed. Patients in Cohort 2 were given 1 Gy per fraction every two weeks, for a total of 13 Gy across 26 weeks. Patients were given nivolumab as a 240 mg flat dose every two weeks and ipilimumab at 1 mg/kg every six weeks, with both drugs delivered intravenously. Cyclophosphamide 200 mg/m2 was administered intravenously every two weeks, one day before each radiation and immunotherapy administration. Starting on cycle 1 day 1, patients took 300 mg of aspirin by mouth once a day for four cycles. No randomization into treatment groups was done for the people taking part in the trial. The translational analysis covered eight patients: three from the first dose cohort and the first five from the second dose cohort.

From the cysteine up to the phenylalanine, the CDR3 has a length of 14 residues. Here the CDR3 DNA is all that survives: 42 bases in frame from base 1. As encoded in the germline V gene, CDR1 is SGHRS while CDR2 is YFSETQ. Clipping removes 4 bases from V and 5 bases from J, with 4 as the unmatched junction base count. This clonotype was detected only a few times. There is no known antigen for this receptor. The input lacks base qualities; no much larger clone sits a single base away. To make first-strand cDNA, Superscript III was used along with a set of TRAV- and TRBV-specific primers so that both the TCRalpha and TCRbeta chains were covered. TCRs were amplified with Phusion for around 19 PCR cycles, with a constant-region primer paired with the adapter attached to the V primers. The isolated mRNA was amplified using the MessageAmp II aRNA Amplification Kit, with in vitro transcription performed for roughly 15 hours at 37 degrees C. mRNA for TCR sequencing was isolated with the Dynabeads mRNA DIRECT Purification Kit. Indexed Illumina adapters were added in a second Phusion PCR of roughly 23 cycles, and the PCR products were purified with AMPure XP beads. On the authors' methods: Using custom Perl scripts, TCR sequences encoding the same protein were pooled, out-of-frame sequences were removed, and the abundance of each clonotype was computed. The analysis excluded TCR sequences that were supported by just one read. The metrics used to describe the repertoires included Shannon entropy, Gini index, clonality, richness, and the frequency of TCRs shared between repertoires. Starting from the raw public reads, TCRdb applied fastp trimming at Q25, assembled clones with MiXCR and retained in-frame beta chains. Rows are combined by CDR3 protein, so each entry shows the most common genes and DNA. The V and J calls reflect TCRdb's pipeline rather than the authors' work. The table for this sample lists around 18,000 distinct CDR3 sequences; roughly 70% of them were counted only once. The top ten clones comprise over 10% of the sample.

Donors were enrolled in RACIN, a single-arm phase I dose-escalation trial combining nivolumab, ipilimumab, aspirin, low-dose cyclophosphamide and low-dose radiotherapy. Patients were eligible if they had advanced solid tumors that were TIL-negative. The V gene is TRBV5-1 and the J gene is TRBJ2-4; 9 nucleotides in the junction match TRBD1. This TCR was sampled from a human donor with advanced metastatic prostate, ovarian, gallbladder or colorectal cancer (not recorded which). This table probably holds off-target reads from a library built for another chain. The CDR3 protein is CASSPRTGENIQYF. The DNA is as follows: TGCGCCAGCAGCCCCCGGACAGGGGAAAACATTCAGTACTTC.